Below, 7 T cell receptor beta chains from the same sample are listed, as sequenced in a study of shared clonotypes between healthy human individuals. Repertoires were generated with immunoSEQ multiplex PCR, while TCRdb's copy carries only in-frame clones and drops some. This sample has fewer than 2.5 million clones, with over 85% found just once. Sequencing used naive CD4+ T cells from PBMCs. Documented subset: CD45RA+ positively selected. The receptors stem from a man in his late teens or twenties in good health. Some clones in this sample may be carry-over from other donors' samples.

The V call is TRBV7-9, the J call TRBJ1-5, with 9 bases aligning to TRBD1. The V and J ends lost 3 bases and 5 bases, in that order; junction bases with no gene match: 14. The germline gives CDR1 SEHNR, CDR2 FQNEAQ (reference sequence). The CDR3 covers 18 residues. CDR3 loop: CASSFGTGRSGVYQPQHF. CDR3 DNA: TGTGCCAGCAGCTTCGGGACAGGGCGGTCGGGCGTCTATCAGCCCCAGCATTTT.

This sequence joins TRBV5-1 and TRBJ2-3, with D tentatively TRBD1 or TRBD2 (5 bases each). The CDR3 length is 15 residues. V dropped 6 bases and J dropped 3 bases, with 17 bases sitting between them. The germline V gene encodes CDR1 SGHRS and CDR2 YFSETQ. The DNA for the CDR3 is TGCGCCAGCACCCCGGGGCAGGCAATGACAGATACGCAGTATTTT. It yields the protein CASTPGQAMTDTQYF.

J is TRBJ2-3 and V is TRBV12-5; 8 nucleotides agree with TRBD2. This CDR3 contains 16 residues. The trim removed 3 bases at V and 3 bases at J, leaving 8 bases unmatched. From germline, CDR1 is LGHNT and CDR2 FRNRAP. CDR3 in amino acids: CASGLESGSGTDTQYF. As DNA, the CDR3 is TGTGCTAGTGGTTTAGAGAGCGGGAGTGGGACAGATACGCAGTATTTT.

The V call is TRBV5-4, the J call TRBJ2-3, with TRBD2 matching 8 bases. CDR3 size: 15 residues. The germline V gene encodes CDR1 SGHNT and CDR2 YYREEE (reference sequence). V shed 2 bases, J shed 4 bases, and the junction held 6 bases outside the gene matches. CDR3 nucleotide sequence: TGTGCCAGCAGCTTACGGGAGGGTCGTGCAGATACGCAGTATTTT. Translated: CASSLREGRADTQYF. Full variable domain (remainder filled in from reference TRBV5-4 and TRBJ2-3): ETGVTQSPTHLIKTRGQQVTLRCSSQSGHNTVSWYQQALGQGPQFIFQYYREEENGRGNFPPRFSGLQFPNYSSELNVNALELDDSALYLCASSLREGRADTQYFGPGTRLTVL.

The chain combines TRBV5-5 with TRBJ2-2; D perhaps matches TRBD2 (5 bases). Germline V gene sequence: CDR1 SGHKS, CDR2 YYEKEE (reference sequence). The ends were cut back, 2 bases at V and 5 bases at J, with 13 bases in the middle. The length of the CDR3 is 15 residues. CDR3 sequence (DNA): TGTGCCAGCAGCTTTGAGGGAGCGGAAACCGGGGAGCTGTTTTTT. It translates to CASSFEGAETGELFF.

The gene calls are TRBV28 and TRBJ2-3, with D tentatively TRBD2 (6 bases). The germline V gene encodes CDR1 MDHEN and CDR2 SYDVKM. The CDR3 consists of 15 residues. V gave up 5 bases and J gave up 3 bases, with 15 bases separating them. CDR3 residues: CASSRGGAGTDTQYF. CDR3 in DNA: TGTGCCAGCAGTCGGGGCGGCGCGGGGACAGATACGCAGTATTTT.

The chain joins TRBV11-3 to TRBJ2-2, with 10 nucleotides matching TRBD1. The CDR3 spans 16 residues. After removal of 5 bases from V and 1 base from J, the junction contained 4 bases not matched to a gene. From germline, CDR1 is SGHNT and CDR2 YENEEA. CDR3 protein: CASSLGQGGNTGELFF. CDR3 bases: TGTGCCAGCAGCCTAGGACAGGGGGGGAACACCGGGGAGCTGTTTTTT.